The clone carrying this TCR beta chain was observed a few times. As yet, its antigen is unknown. The data were taken from a study of blood T cells in healthy people across ages. Findings and limits, study-wide: Donor CMV status, an unknown factor, possibly confounded changes in expanded clonotypes. A conclusive naive versus antigen-experienced comparison was prevented by the unsorted PBMCs.

The authors drew roughly 9.8 milliliters of peripheral blood from each donor. Together with a sample-barcoded 5' primer, a J-beta primer mix was included in a second PCR lasting about 7 to 11 cycles. Every cDNA was tagged by a template-switch adaptor with 12 random nucleotides. TCRdb processed the 5' RACE reads anew with MiXCR; each CDR3 protein has one entry. Seen here are 1.5 million to 1.8 million distinct CDR3 sequences, around 40% observed once, and the top ten hold about 4%. The CDR3 totals 15 residues. In germline, CDR1 is SGHTA, CDR2 FQGNSA. V shed 2 bases, J shed 1 base, and the junction held 3 bases outside the gene matches.

What was sequenced was blood. This TCR derives from a woman aged 18 to 35 in good health. The rearrangement links TRBV7-2 to TRBJ2-5; 8 bases align to TRBD1. This chain's CDR3 is CASSLPGTGQETQYF. The CDR3, as DNA: TGTGCCAGCAGCTTACCCGGGACAGGCCAAGAGACCCAGTACTTC.